These 30 T cell receptor beta chains originate from one sample sequenced in a study of blood T cell repertoires in COVID-19. Some clones are missing from TCRdb's copy, which holds only in-frame ones; the method was immunoSEQ multiplex PCR. This sample carries some 340,000 clones, about 83% of them seen once, and the ten largest clones take 2.5% to 3%. Sequencing was carried out using peripheral blood. The receptors were gathered from a man aged 25-40 years with active or convalescent COVID-19.

CDR3 region: CASSFGTAHYNEQFF. The CDR3 DNA reads as TGTGCCAGCAGCTTTGGGACAGCACACTACAATGAGCAGTTCTTC. The J gene is TRBJ2-1, the V gene TRBV7-3; 7 bases fit TRBD1. This CDR3 comprises 15 residues. J gave up 3 bases and V 3 bases, and 5 bases lay outside the gene matches. The germline gives CDR1 SGHTA, CDR2 FQGTGA.

V and J are TRBV7-2 and TRBJ2-7; TRBD1 matches at 8 bases. In germline, CDR1 is SGHTA, CDR2 FQGNSA. The CDR3 runs to 14 residues. The ends lost 2 bases at V and 6 bases at J; junction bases unmatched: 6. The CDR3 protein is CASSLRTGGSEQYF. The CDR3 nucleotides are TGTGCCAGCAGCTTACGCACAGGGGGAAGCGAGCAGTACTTC.

The rearrangement links TRBV18 to TRBJ1-4, with 9 bases identical to TRBD1. With 3 bases clipped from V and 11 bases from J, the junction kept 1 base outside the gene matches. Germline V gene lookup returns CDR1 KGHSH and CDR2 LQKENI. This CDR3 has 12 residues. The CDR3, as DNA: TGTGCCAGCTCACCCGGGACAGGGAAACTGTTTTTT. It specifies CASSPGTGKLFF.

The J gene is TRBJ2-3, the V gene TRBV11-2; D is perhaps TRBD1 (6 bases). The germline gives CDR1 SGHAT, CDR2 FQNNGV. V shed 5 bases and J shed 2 bases, with 14 bases lying between them. CDR3 size: 15 residues. In DNA, the CDR3 is TGTGCCAGCAGCCTTTCCGGACAGACCACAGATACGCAGTATTTT. This gives the protein CASSLSGQTTDTQYF.

The chain is built from TRBV12-3 or TRBV12-4 and TRBJ2-1; TRBD1 agrees at 7 bases. V shed 6 bases and J 9 bases; nucleotides not matched to a gene: 5. The CDR3 loop spans 12 amino acids. The CDR3, as DNA: TGTGCCAGCAGCTCGACAGGGCTTGAGCAGTTCTTC. Translated, it gives CASSSTGLEQFF.

This chain joins TRBV6-4 and TRBJ2-5, with D perhaps TRBD1 (6 bases). This CDR3 spans 13 amino acids. Trimming cost V 3 bases and J 7 bases, with 12 bases left between them. Germline CDR1 is MRHNA and CDR2 is SNTAGT. The DNA of the CDR3 is TGTGCCAGCAGTGAGGCCCGAGGGGGGACCCAGTACTTC. Its translation is CASSEARGGTQYF.

The V gene is TRBV28, the J gene TRBJ2-7; D is possibly TRBD1 (5 bases). CDR1 MDHEN and CDR2 SYDVKM come from the germline V gene. The V end was cut by 6 bases, the J end by 3 bases, with 12 bases between. The CDR3 has 13 residues. CDR3 DNA sequence: TGTGCCAGCAGCCACCAGGGAATCTACGAGCAGTACTTC. Translated: CASSHQGIYEQYF. The entire variable domain, with the rest obtained from reference TRBV28 and TRBJ2-7, is as follows: DVKVTQSSRYLVKRTGEKVFLECVQDMDHENMFWYRQDPGLGLRLIYFSYDVKMKEKGDIPEGYSVSREKKERFSLILESASTNQTSMYLCASSHQGIYEQYFGPGTRLTVT.

The rearrangement uses TRBV30 and TRBJ1-1, with D tentatively TRBD1 (6 bases). The V gene lost 2 bases and the J gene lost 7 bases, with 14 bases spanning the gap. Germline V gene sequence: CDR1 GTSNPN, CDR2 SVGIG (reference sequence). The CDR3 length is 13 residues. CDR3 nucleotide sequence: TGTGCCTGGAGTCCCCGGACAGCCCATGAAGCTTTCTTT. Encoded protein: CAWSPRTAHEAFF.

This sequence joins TRBV11-3 and TRBJ1-1, with 7 bases lining up with TRBD1. From germline, CDR1 is SGHNT and CDR2 YENEEA. V trimming: 4 bases; J trimming: 4 bases; junction bases outside the gene matches: 9. This CDR3 has 15 residues. The CDR3 DNA reads TGTGCCAGCAGCTACTACAGGGGTGGAAGCACTGAAGCTTTCTTT. Its translation: CASSYYRGGSTEAFF.

The gene calls are TRBV6-4 and TRBJ2-3, with D possibly TRBD2 on 6 matching bases. The germline gives CDR1 MRHNA, CDR2 SNTAGT. Trimming took 8 bases from V and 4 from J, leaving 10 bases between them. This CDR3 has 12 amino acids. CDR3 protein: CASLEGPDTQYF. In DNA form, the CDR3 reads TGTGCCAGCTTGGAGGGGCCAGATACGCAGTATTTT.

The CDR3 loop is CASSSGLRNGYTF. The CDR3 DNA reads as TGTGCCAGCAGTTCTGGACTACGGAATGGCTACACCTTC. The gene calls are TRBV28 and TRBJ1-2; no clear D gene. The CDR3 spans 13 residues. V was cut by 4 bases and J by 6 bases, with 12 bases left in between. In germline, CDR1 is MDHEN, CDR2 SYDVKM.

V usage is TRBV18 and J usage is TRBJ2-7, with D possibly matching TRBD1 (5 bases). Germline V gives CDR1 KGHSH, CDR2 LQKENI. Between the trimmed V and J ends, which lost 4 bases and 0 bases, there was a span of 10 bases. This CDR3 has 14 amino acids. The CDR3 here is CASSRGSSSYEQYF. As DNA, the CDR3 is TGTGCCAGCTCACGGGGCAGTAGCTCCTACGAGCAGTACTTC.

V is TRBV7-9 and J is TRBJ2-7, with D unclear. CDR3 length equals 13 residues. Per germline, CDR1 SEHNR and CDR2 FQNEAQ (reference sequence). Trimming stripped 4 bases from V and 1 base from J, with 8 bases between. CDR3 loop: CASSYRASYEQYF. CDR3 bases: TGTGCCAGCAGCTACCGAGCATCCTACGAGCAGTACTTC.

V usage is TRBV5-4 and J usage is TRBJ2-7; 8 positions agree with TRBD1. The CDR3 contains 15 residues. Germline-derived CDR1 and CDR2 are SGHNT and YYREEE (reference sequence). V lost 2 bases and J lost 3; bases outside the gene matches: 7. The CDR3 loop reads CASSLGQGEIYEQYF. The CDR3 bases are TGTGCCAGCAGCTTAGGACAGGGTGAGATCTACGAGCAGTACTTC.

V is TRBV6-6 and J is TRBJ1-2; 10 bases line up with TRBD1. In germline, CDR1 is MNHNY, CDR2 SVGAGI (reference sequence). Germline trimming cut 3 bases from V and 3 bases from J; bases unmatched to any gene: 7. CDR3 length equals 16 residues. This CDR3 reads CASSYGRGQGYYGYTF. In nucleotides, the CDR3 is TGTGCCAGCAGTTATGGGCGGGGACAGGGGTACTATGGCTACACCTTC.

The chain combines TRBV7-2 with TRBJ2-2, with D hard to call. This CDR3 is built from 10 residues. Trimming removed 10 bases at V and 5 bases at J, with 5 bases between. Germline V gives CDR1 SGHTA, CDR2 FQGNSA. CDR3: CAIQTGELFF. The CDR3 nucleotides are TGTGCCATCCAAACCGGGGAGCTGTTTTTT.

J is TRBJ2-2 and V is TRBV12-5; D uncertain. Trimming cost V 5 bases and J 3 bases, with 4 bases left between them. CDR1 and CDR2 from the germline V gene are LGHNT and FRNRAP. CDR3 size: 12 residues. The CDR3 protein is CASGRDTGELFF. The CDR3 bases are TGTGCTAGTGGTCGGGACACCGGGGAGCTGTTTTTT.

This sequence joins TRBV21-1 and TRBJ2-7; the tabulated D call, TRBD2, remains unverified against the DNA. TRBV21-1 corresponds to a pseudogene. The CDR3 is 16 residues long. The chain's CDR3 is CASSPENLAGLDEQYF. Here the CDR3 DNA reads TGTGCCAGCAGCCCGGAGAACCTAGCGGGACTGGACGAGCAGTACTTC.

V is TRBV28 and J is TRBJ1-5; 7 bases align to TRBD1. Looked up from germline, CDR1 is MDHEN and CDR2 is SYDVKM. V lost 7 bases and J lost 6; bases outside the gene matches: 15. The CDR3 contains 16 residues. In DNA, the CDR3 is TGTGCCAGCACTTATCCTACCGACAGGGTGTTTCAGCCCCAGCATTTT. Its protein product is CASTYPTDRVFQPQHF.

This chain links TRBV2 with TRBJ2-1, with 8 nucleotides matching TRBD2. The V segment lost 6 bases and the J segment 3 bases; nucleotides outside the gene matches: 4. The CDR3 spans 14 residues. CDR1 is SNHLY, CDR2 FYNNEI, per germline. DNA of the CDR3: TGTGCCAGCAGGGGGAGCGGGAGCTACAATGAGCAGTTCTTC. Translating gives CASRGSGSYNEQFF.

The chain combines TRBV7-9 with TRBJ2-1; maybe TRBD2 (5 bases). The CDR3 is 13 amino acids. The germline V and J ends were trimmed by 2 bases and 6 bases, with 8 bases remaining between them. Germline V gene lookup returns CDR1 SEHNR and CDR2 FQNEAQ (reference sequence). The CDR3 DNA follows: TGTGCCAGCAGCTTAAAGGAGGCCAATGAGCAGTTCTTC. Translation gives CASSLKEANEQFF.

The chain joins TRBV30 to TRBJ2-1; weak D call: TRBD1 (6 bases). Germline V CDR1 and CDR2: GTSNPN, SVGIG (reference sequence). The CDR3 is 15 amino acids. Trimming removed 4 bases from V and 2 bases from J, with 15 bases in between. This CDR3 is CAWTRQATAYNEQFF. As DNA, the CDR3 is TGTGCCTGGACCCGACAGGCAACAGCCTACAATGAGCAGTTCTTC.

This chain connects TRBV5-1 to TRBJ2-1, with 12 bases matching TRBD2. CDR3 length equals 16 residues. Germline V gene lookup returns CDR1 SGHRS and CDR2 YFSETQ. J was trimmed by 7 bases and V by 0 bases; bases with no gene match: 5. As DNA, the CDR3 is TGCGCCAGCAGCTTGGTACTAGCGGGGGGCGGAAATGAGCAGTTCTTC. Translated, it gives CASSLVLAGGGNEQFF.

In this sample, this clone turned up a few times. The chain carries TRBV4-1 and TRBJ1-5; D perhaps matches TRBD1 (6 bases). CDR1 and CDR2 (germline): MGHRA, YSYEKL. Trimming left V 0 bases short and J 2 bases short, with 17 bases between. CDR3 size: 18 residues. CDR3 protein: CASSQDGTGGGGNQPQHF. The CDR3, as DNA: TGCGCCAGCAGCCAAGATGGGACGGGCGGGGGCGGCAATCAGCCCCAGCATTTT.

This rearrangement joins TRBV14 to TRBJ1-2; D uncertain. Germline lookup yields CDR1 SGHDN and CDR2 FVKESK. This CDR3 has 14 amino acids. V was clipped by 4 bases and J by 5 bases, with 14 bases between them. CDR3 bases: TGTGCCAGCAGCCTCAGGAGGAGTCCGTATGGCTACACCTTC. Translated: CASSLRRSPYGYTF.

V and J are TRBV4-2 and TRBJ2-3; 8 bases fit TRBD2. Per the germline V gene, CDR1 is LGHNA and CDR2 is YNFKEQ. CDR3 length: 18 amino acids. Trimming took 1 base from V and 4 from J; bases not matched to a gene: 13. CDR3 sequence: CASSQVAELAGRPDTQYF. The DNA for the CDR3 is TGTGCCAGCAGCCAAGTCGCGGAATTAGCGGGGAGGCCAGATACGCAGTATTTT.

The chain combines TRBV10-3 with TRBJ1-2, with D possibly matching TRBD1 (6 bases). V was shortened by 10 bases and J by 6 bases, with 18 bases between the two germline ends. The CDR3 runs to 13 residues. Germline loops: CDR1 ENHRY, CDR2 SYGVKD. For the CDR3, the DNA is TGTGCCACCTGGAGGGGGGGCCCCGATGGCTACACCTTC. This translates into CATWRGGPDGYTF.

The gene calls are TRBV28 and TRBJ2-2; D is perhaps TRBD1 (5 bases). The length of the CDR3 is 14 residues. Trimming took off 6 bases at V and 6 bases at J, with 14 bases between the two ends. Germline-derived CDR1 and CDR2 are MDHEN and SYDVKM. CDR3 loop: CASRYQQAPGELFF. In DNA form, the CDR3 reads TGTGCCAGCAGGTATCAACAGGCACCCGGGGAGCTGTTTTTT.

The chain recombines TRBV4-1 with TRBJ2-7; 11 bases match TRBD2. CDR3 size: 16 residues. J lost 1 base, V lost 4 bases, and 6 bases had no gene match. Germline assignment: CDR1 MGHRA and CDR2 YSYEKL. This CDR3 is CASSPHLAGGSYEQYF. The DNA for the CDR3 is TGCGCCAGCAGCCCACATCTAGCGGGGGGATCCTACGAGCAGTACTTC.

The chain employs TRBV24-1 and TRBJ2-7; 9 positions agree with TRBD2. V shed 9 bases, J shed 5 bases, and the junction held 10 bases outside the gene matches. The germline V gene encodes CDR1 KGHDR and CDR2 SFDVKD. This CDR3 spans 14 amino acids. CDR3 nucleotides: TGTGCCACCGGTCCTAGCGGGGCCCCCAACGAGCAGTACTTC. The encoded protein is CATGPSGAPNEQYF.